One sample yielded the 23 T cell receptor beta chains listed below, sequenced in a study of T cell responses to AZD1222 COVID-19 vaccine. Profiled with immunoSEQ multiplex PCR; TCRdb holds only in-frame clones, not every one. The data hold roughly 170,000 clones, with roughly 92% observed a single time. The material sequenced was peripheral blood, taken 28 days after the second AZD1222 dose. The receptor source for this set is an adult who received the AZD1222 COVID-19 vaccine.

CDR3 coding DNA: TGTGCCAGCAGCCTGCAGGGAAACAATTCACCCCTCCACTTT. As protein: CASSLQGNNSPLHF. V is TRBV5-4 and J is TRBJ1-6; D might be TRBD1 (5 bases). CDR1 SGHNT and CDR2 YYREEE come from the germline V gene (reference sequence). V was cut by 4 bases and J by 7 bases, with 12 bases left in between. The CDR3 runs 14 residues.

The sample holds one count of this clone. This CDR3 reads CASSLVGTEKNTEAFF. CDR3 nucleotides: TGCGCCAGCAGCTTGGTGGGGACCGAAAAGAACACTGAAGCTTTCTTT. This chain joins TRBV5-1 and TRBJ1-1; a weak D match, TRBD1 (5 bases). The CDR3 extends over 16 amino acids. V was pared by 0 bases and J by 1 base, with 13 bases between. The germline V gene has CDR1 SGHRS and CDR2 YFSETQ.

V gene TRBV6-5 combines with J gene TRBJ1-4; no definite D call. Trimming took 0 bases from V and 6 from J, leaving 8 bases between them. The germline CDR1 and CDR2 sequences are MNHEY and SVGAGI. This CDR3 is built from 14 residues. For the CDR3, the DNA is TGTGCCAGCAGTTACTCGGGCCGTGATGAAAAACTGTTTTTT. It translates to CASSYSGRDEKLFF.

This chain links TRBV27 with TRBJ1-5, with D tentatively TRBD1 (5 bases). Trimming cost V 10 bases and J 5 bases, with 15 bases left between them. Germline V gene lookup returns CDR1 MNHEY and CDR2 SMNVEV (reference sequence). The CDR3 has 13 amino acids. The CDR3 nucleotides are TGTGCCACCGCCTTAGGGGAAGATCAGCCCCAGCATTTT. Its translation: CATALGEDQPQHF.

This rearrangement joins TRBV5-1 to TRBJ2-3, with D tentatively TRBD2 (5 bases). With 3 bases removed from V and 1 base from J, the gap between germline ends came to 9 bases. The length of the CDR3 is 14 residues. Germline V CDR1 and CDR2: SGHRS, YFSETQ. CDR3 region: CASSSGERTDTQYF. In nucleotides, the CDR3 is TGCGCCAGCAGCTCCGGGGAACGCACAGATACGCAGTATTTT. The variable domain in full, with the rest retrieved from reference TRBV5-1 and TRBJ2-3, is KAGVTQTPRYLIKTRGQQVTLSCSPISGHRSVSWYQQTPGQGLQFLFEYFSETQRNKGNFPGRFSGRQFSNSRSEMNVSTLELGDSALYLCASSSGERTDTQYFGPGTRLTVL.

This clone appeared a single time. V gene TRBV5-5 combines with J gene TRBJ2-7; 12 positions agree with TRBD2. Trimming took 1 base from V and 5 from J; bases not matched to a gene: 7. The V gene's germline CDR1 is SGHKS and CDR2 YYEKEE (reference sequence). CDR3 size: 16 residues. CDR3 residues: CASSLIVTSGSHEQYF. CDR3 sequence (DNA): TGTGCCAGCAGCTTGATCGTGACTAGCGGGAGCCACGAGCAGTACTTC.

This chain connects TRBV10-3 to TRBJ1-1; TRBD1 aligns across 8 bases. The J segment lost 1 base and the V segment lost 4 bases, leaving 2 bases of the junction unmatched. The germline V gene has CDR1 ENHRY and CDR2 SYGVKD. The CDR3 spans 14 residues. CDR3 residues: CAISGDRGNTEAFF. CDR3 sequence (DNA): TGTGCCATCAGTGGAGACAGGGGGAACACTGAAGCTTTCTTT.

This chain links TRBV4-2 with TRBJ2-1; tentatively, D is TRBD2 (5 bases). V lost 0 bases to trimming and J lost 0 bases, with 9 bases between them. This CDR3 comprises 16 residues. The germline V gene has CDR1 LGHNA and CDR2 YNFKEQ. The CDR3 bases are TGTGCCAGCAGCCAAGAAGGCGGACTCTCCTACAATGAGCAGTTCTTC. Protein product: CASSQEGGLSYNEQFF.

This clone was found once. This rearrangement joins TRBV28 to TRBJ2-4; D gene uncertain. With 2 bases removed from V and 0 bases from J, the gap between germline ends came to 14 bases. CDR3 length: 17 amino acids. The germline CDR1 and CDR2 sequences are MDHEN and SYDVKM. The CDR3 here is CASSLRGRNLAKNIQYF. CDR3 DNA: TGTGCCAGCAGTTTAAGAGGCAGGAACCTAGCCAAAAACATTCAGTACTTC. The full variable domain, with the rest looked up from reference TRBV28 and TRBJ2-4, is DVKVTQSSRYLVKRTGEKVFLECVQDMDHENMFWYRQDPGLGLRLIYFSYDVKMKEKGDIPEGYSVSREKKERFSLILESASTNQTSMYLCASSLRGRNLAKNIQYFGAGTRLSVL.

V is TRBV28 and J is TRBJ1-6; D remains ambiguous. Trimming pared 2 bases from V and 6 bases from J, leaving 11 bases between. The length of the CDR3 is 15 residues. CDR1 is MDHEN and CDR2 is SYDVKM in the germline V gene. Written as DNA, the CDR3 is TGTGCCAGCAGTTTAGTGGATTTTACTAATTCACCCCTCCACTTT. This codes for CASSLVDFTNSPLHF.

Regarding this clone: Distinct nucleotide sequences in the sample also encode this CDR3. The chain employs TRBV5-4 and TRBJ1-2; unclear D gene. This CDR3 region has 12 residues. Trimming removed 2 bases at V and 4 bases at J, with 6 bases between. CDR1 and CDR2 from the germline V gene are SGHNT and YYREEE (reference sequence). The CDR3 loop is CASSLTSYGYTF. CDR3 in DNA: TGTGCCAGCAGCTTAACATCCTATGGCTACACCTTC.

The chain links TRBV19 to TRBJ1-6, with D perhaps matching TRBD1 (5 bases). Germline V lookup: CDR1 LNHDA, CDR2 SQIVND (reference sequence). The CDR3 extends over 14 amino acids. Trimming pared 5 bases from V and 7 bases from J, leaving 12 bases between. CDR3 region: CASSWGPGNSPLHF. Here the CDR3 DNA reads TGTGCCAGTAGTTGGGGACCGGGAAATTCACCCCTCCACTTT.

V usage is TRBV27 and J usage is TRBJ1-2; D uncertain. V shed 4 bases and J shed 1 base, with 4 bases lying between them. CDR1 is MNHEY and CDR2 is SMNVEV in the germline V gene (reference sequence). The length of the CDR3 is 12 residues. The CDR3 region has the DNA TGTGCCAGCAGTTCCCATAACTATGGCTACACCTTC. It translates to CASSSHNYGYTF.

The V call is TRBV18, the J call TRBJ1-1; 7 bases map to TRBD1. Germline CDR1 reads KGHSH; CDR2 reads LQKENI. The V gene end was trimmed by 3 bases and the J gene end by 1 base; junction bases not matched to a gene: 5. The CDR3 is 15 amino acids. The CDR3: CASSPYGTANTEAFF. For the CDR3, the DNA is TGTGCCAGCTCACCTTACGGGACAGCGAACACTGAAGCTTTCTTT. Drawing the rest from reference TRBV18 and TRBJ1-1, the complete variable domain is NAGVMQNPRHLVRRRGQEARLRCSPMKGHSHVYWYRQLPEEGLKFMVYLQKENIIDESGMPKERFSAEFPKEGPSILRIQQVVRGDSAAYFCASSPYGTANTEAFFGQGTRLTVV.

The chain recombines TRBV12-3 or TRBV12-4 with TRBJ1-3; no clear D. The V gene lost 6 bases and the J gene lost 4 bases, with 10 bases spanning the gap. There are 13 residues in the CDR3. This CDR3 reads CASRYTQGNTIYF. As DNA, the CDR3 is TGTGCCAGCAGATATACGCAGGGAAACACCATATATTTT.

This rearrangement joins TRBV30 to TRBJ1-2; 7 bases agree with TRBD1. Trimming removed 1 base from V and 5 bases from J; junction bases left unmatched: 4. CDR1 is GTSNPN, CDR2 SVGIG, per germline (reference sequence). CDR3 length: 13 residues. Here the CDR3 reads CAWSEGAPYGYTF. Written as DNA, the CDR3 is TGTGCCTGGAGTGAGGGGGCCCCTTATGGCTACACCTTC.

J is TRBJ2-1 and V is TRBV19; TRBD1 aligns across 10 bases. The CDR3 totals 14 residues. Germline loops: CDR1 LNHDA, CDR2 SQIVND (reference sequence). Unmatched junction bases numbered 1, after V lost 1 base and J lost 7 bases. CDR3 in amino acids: CASSIGDRGNEQFF. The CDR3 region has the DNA TGTGCCAGTAGTATAGGGGACAGGGGTAATGAGCAGTTCTTC.

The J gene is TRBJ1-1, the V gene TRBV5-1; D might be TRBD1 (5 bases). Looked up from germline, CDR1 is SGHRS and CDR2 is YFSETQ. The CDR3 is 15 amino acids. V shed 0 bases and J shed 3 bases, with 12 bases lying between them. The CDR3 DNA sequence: TGCGCCAGCAGCTTGGAAGGAGGGGAGTACACTGAAGCTTTCTTT. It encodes CASSLEGGEYTEAFF.

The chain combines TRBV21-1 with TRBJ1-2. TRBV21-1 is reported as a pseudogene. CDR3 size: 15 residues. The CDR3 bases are TGTGCCAGCAGCAAAGCAGGCCCAGCTAACTATGGCTACACCTTC. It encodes CASSKAGPANYGYTF.

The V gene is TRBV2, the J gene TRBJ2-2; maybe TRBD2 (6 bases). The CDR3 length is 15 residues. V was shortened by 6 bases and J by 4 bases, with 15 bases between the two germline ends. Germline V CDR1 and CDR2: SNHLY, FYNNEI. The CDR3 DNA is TGTGCCAGCAGCCGCACCGGGACTGCCACCGGGGAGCTGTTTTTT. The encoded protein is CASSRTGTATGELFF.

The chain's CDR3 is CASSLWGGYGYTF. CDR3 sequence (DNA): TGTGCCAGCAGTTTATGGGGGGGATATGGCTACACCTTC. The chain is built from TRBV27 and TRBJ1-2; D perhaps matches TRBD1 (5 bases). Germline lookup yields CDR1 MNHEY and CDR2 SMNVEV (reference sequence). The CDR3 is made up of 13 amino acids. V lost 1 base and J 5 bases, leaving 8 bases between the germline ends.

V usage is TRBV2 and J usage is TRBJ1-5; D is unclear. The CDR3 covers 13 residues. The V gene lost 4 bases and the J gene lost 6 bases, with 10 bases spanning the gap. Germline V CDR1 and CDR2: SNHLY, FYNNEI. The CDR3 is CASSVRVSQPQHF. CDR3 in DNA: TGTGCCAGCAGTGTACGGGTCAGTCAGCCCCAGCATTTT. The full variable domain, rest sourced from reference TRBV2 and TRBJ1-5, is EPEVTQTPSHQVTQMGQEVILRCVPISNHLYFYWYRQILGQKVEFLVSFYNNEISEKSEIFDDQFSVERPDGSNFTLKIRSTKLEDSAMYFCASSVRVSQPQHFGDGTRLSIL.

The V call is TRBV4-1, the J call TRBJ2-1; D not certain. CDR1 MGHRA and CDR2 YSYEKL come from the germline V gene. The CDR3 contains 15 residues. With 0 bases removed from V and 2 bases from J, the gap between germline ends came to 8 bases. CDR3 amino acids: CASSQDPRPYNEQFF. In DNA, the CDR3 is TGCGCCAGCAGCCAAGATCCGCGGCCCTACAATGAGCAGTTCTTC.